This T cell receptor (beta chain) was recorded in a study of blood T cell repertoires in COVID-19. Trimming took off 2 bases at V and 2 bases at J, with 7 bases between the two ends. The germline V gene has CDR1 GTSNPN and CDR2 SVGIG (reference sequence). The CDR3 covers 13 residues. Produced via immunoSEQ multiplex PCR; TCRdb's table is partial and in-frame only. The data hold fewer than 250,000 clones, with about 90% observed a single time. The V and J genes are TRBV30 and TRBJ1-5; no clear D. The sequencing sample was made of peripheral blood. This TCR came from a woman aged 50 to 65 with acute or convalescent COVID-19. CDR3 DNA sequence: TGTGCCTGGAGTCAGAAAGGCAATCAGCCCCAGCATTTT. Amino acid sequence: CAWSQKGNQPQHF.